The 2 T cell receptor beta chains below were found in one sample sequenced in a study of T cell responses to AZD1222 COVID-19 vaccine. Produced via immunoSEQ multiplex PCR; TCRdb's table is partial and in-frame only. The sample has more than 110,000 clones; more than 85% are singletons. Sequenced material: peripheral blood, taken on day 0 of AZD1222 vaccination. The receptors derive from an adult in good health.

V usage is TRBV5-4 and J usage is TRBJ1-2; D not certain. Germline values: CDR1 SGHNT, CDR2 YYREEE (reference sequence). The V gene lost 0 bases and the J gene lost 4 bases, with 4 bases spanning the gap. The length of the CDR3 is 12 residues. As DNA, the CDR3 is TGTGCCAGCAGCTTGGACGGCTATGGCTACACCTTC. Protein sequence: CASSLDGYGYTF.

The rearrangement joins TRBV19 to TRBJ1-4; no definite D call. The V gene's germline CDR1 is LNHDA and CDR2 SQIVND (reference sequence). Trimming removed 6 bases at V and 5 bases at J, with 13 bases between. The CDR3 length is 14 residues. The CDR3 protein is CASSLEGGNEKLFF. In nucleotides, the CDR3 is TGTGCCAGTAGCCTGGAAGGTGGAAATGAAAAACTGTTTTTT.